Listed below are T cell receptor beta chains from one sample, sequenced in a study of T-cell reconstitution after alpha-beta-depleted transplantation in children. Using its own MiXCR run on the PCR reads, TCRdb lists one record per CDR3 protein. Here the sample spans approximately 520,000 distinct CDR3 sequences, about an eighth being singletons. The sequencing here drew on PBMCs, mostly from graft donor cells, taken 180 days after TCRalphabeta/CD19-depleted stem cell transplant. The receptors stem from a female patient between 2 and 15 years old who had a stem cell transplant for aplastic anemia, so the T cells may come from the graft donor. CDR3s include the opening cysteine and the closing phenylalanine or tryptophan. The order of the fields is V gene, D gene, J gene, clone size, CDR3 protein, CDR3 DNA. D genes are given only for firm matches. Size is omitted from some rows. Given values are once, few, many or a class for expanded clones.

TRBV7-3	-	TRBJ1-2	-	CASSLGPSYNGYTF	TGTGCCAGCAGTTTAGGACCGAGCTATAATGGCTACACCTTC
TRBV4-3	-	TRBJ2-3	-	CASRRDGLWADTQYF	TGCGCCAGCAGGCGGGACGGTTTGTGGGCAGATACGCAGTATTTT
TRBV12-3/TRBV12-4	-	TRBJ2-1	many	CASSPRGGEGYNEQFF	TGTGCCAGCAGTCCCAGAGGGGGAGAGGGGTACAATGAGCAGTTCTTC
TRBV7-2	-	TRBJ2-3	many	CASSLASAGSTDTQYF	TGTGCCAGCAGCTTAGCTTCCGCGGGTAGCACAGATACGCAGTATTTT
TRBV6-1	TRBD1	TRBJ2-7	-	CASRGGTGLYEQYF	TGTGCCAGCAGGGGTGGGACAGGACTCTACGAGCAGTACTTC
TRBV7-9	-	TRBJ2-7	-	CASSQQGGEQYF	TGTGCCAGCAGCCAACAGGGAGGCGAGCAGTACTTC
TRBV7-2	-	TRBJ2-5	few	CASSNFQETQYF	TGTGCCAGCAGCAATTTCCAAGAGACCCAGTACTTC
TRBV3-1	-	TRBJ1-1	few	CASSYRDWSEAFF	TGTGCCAGCAGCTACAGGGACTGGAGTGAAGCTTTCTTT
TRBV4-2	TRBD2	TRBJ2-3	-	CASSQDLTTSGIDTQYF	TGTGCCAGCAGCCAAGATCTGACGACTAGCGGGATAGATACGCAGTATTTT
TRBV5-1	-	TRBJ2-1	many	CASSLGPEQFF	TGCGCCAGCAGCTTGGGCCCCGAGCAGTTCTTC
TRBV27	-	TRBJ1-3	-	CASSLRGGGAGNTIYF	TGTGCCAGCAGTTTAAGAGGAGGAGGCGCTGGAAACACCATATATTTT
TRBV11-2	TRBD2	TRBJ2-3	many	CASSFVRRGVTDTQYF	TGTGCCAGCAGCTTCGTACGGCGGGGGGTCACAGATACGCAGTATTTT
TRBV28	-	TRBJ2-5	few	CASSLLTGSRETQYF	TGTGCCAGCAGTTTATTAACAGGGAGTAGGGAGACCCAGTACTTC
TRBV28	-	TRBJ2-4	many	CASSPPFGALAKNIQYF	TGTGCCAGCAGCCCTCCGTTTGGGGCTCTAGCCAAAAACATTCAGTACTTC
TRBV6-2/TRBV6-3	-	TRBJ2-5	many	CASSYSRETQYF	TGTGCCAGCAGTTACTCCCGGGAGACCCAGTACTTC
TRBV19	TRBD2	TRBJ2-1	-	CASSSPGLVVEQFF	TGTGCCAGTAGTTCGCCGGGACTAGTTGTCGAGCAGTTCTTC
TRBV20-1	-	TRBJ2-4	few	CSAVRQDLKNIQYF	TGCAGTGCTGTCCGACAGGATTTAAAAAACATTCAGTACTTC
TRBV20-1	-	TRBJ1-1	many	CSANPSTGRLWAEAFF	TGCAGTGCCAACCCCTCTACAGGGCGCCTTTGGGCTGAAGCTTTCTTT
TRBV20-1	TRBD2	TRBJ2-1	-	CSAWSGGADEQFF	TGCAGTGCTTGGAGCGGGGGGGCCGATGAGCAGTTCTTC
TRBV18	-	TRBJ2-3	-	CASSPVGFSAADTQYF	TGTGCCAGCTCACCCGTAGGGTTTTCAGCCGCAGATACGCAGTATTTT
TRBV6-2/TRBV6-3	-	TRBJ2-1	few	CASSFELSYNEQFF	TGTGCCAGCAGCTTCGAGCTGTCCTACAATGAGCAGTTCTTC
TRBV28	TRBD2	TRBJ2-1	few	CASTPSGSGRAPRNEQFF	TGTGCCAGCACCCCTTCGGGTAGCGGGAGGGCCCCGAGGAATGAGCAGTTCTTC
TRBV7-3	-	TRBJ2-1	-	CASSQSGRANEQFF	TGTGCCAGCAGCCAATCGGGACGGGCCAATGAGCAGTTCTTC
TRBV5-1	-	TRBJ2-6	-	CASSVRNSFSGANVLTF	TGCGCCAGCAGCGTCCGGAACAGCTTCTCTGGGGCCAACGTCCTGACTTTC
TRBV4-3	-	TRBJ1-2	few	CASSQDHGYTF	TGCGCCAGCAGCCAAGATCATGGCTACACCTTC
TRBV12-3/TRBV12-4	TRBD1	TRBJ2-3	-	CASRPPAGTGYTDTQYF	TGTGCCAGCAGGCCCCCGGCCGGGACAGGGTACACAGATACGCAGTATTTT
TRBV7-8	TRBD2	TRBJ2-3	many	CASSLYPQREFADTQYF	TGTGCCAGCAGCTTATACCCCCAGCGGGAGTTCGCAGATACGCAGTATTTT
TRBV20-1	-	TRBJ1-3	few	CSARGWGTGNTIYF	TGCAGTGCTAGAGGATGGGGGACTGGAAACACCATATATTTT
TRBV7-8	-	TRBJ2-1	many	CASSSNGHNEQFF	TGTGCCAGCAGCTCAAACGGGCACAATGAGCAGTTCTTC
TRBV5-1	-	TRBJ2-6	-	CASSAVFAGGANVLTF	TGCGCCAGCAGCGCCGTATTTGCGGGTGGGGCCAACGTCCTGACTTTC
TRBV10-2	TRBD1	TRBJ2-2	many	CASRNSRDRVTGELFF	TGCGCCAGCAGGAACTCCCGGGACAGGGTCACCGGGGAGCTGTTTTTT
TRBV24-1	TRBD1	TRBJ2-2	-	CATSDPWTGEVAGELFF	TGTGCCACCAGTGATCCCTGGACAGGGGAAGTGGCCGGGGAGCTGTTTTTT
TRBV4-3	TRBD2	TRBJ2-1	-	CASSQWTSGRISGNEQFF	TGCGCCAGCAGCCAATGGACTAGCGGGAGAATATCTGGCAATGAGCAGTTCTTC
TRBV20-1	TRBD2	TRBJ2-5	-	CSASVTGLAEETQYF	TGCAGTGCTAGTGTAACGGGACTAGCGGAAGAGACCCAGTACTTC
TRBV12-3/TRBV12-4	-	TRBJ1-3	many	CASSLSDWSSGNTIYF	TGTGCCAGCAGTTTGTCCGACTGGAGCTCTGGAAACACCATATATTTT
TRBV20-1	-	TRBJ2-1	many	CSARDVEQFF	TGCAGTGCTAGAGATGTGGAGCAGTTCTTC
TRBV5-5	-	TRBJ2-4	few	CASSVDSPKNIQYF	TGTGCCAGCAGCGTGGACAGCCCCAAAAACATTCAGTACTTC
TRBV7-9	-	TRBJ2-1	few	CASSFLVNPDNEQFF	TGTGCCAGCAGCTTTTTAGTGAATCCGGACAATGAGCAGTTCTTC
TRBV5-1	TRBD2	TRBJ2-1	few	CASSLTSGRWNEQFF	TGCGCCAGCAGCCTCACTAGCGGGAGATGGAATGAGCAGTTCTTC
TRBV28	-	TRBJ2-7	many	CASSRPGLSSYEQYF	TGTGCCAGCAGTCGGCCGGGACTGTCTTCCTACGAGCAGTACTTC
TRBV7-3	-	TRBJ2-1	-	CASSLRRREYNEQFF	TGTGCCAGCAGCTTACGGCGGCGGGAATACAATGAGCAGTTCTTC
TRBV30	-	TRBJ2-5	few	CAWSVGDRLAQYF	TGTGCCTGGAGTGTCGGAGATCGTTTGGCCCAGTACTTC
TRBV4-3	-	TRBJ2-1	few	CASSLATQGDNEQFF	TGCGCCAGCAGCCTGGCGACGCAGGGAGACAATGAGCAGTTCTTC
TRBV24-1	TRBD2	TRBJ2-2	few	CATGPWTSGDTGELFF	TGTGCCACCGGGCCCTGGACTAGCGGGGACACCGGGGAGCTGTTTTTT
TRBV5-1	TRBD2	TRBJ2-2	-	CASSSYYDLAGGANTGELFF	TGCGCCAGCAGCTCCTACTATGATTTAGCGGGAGGCGCGAACACCGGGGAGCTGTTTTTT
TRBV29-1	TRBD1	TRBJ2-7	-	CSVGQDYEQYF	TGCAGCGTGGGACAGGACTACGAGCAGTACTTC
TRBV10-3	TRBD1	TRBJ1-4	few	CAISESRQGGEKLFF	TGTGCCATCAGTGAGTCGAGACAGGGTGGCGAAAAACTGTTTTTT